This T cell receptor (beta chain) was recovered during a study of cytotoxic CD8 clonotypes in ibrutinib-treated CLL. Across the whole study: Patient counts were ten to eleven relapsed/refractory, 15 treatment-naive and around 18 IGHV unmutated. Overall study results and limits: Timing of sampling differed between sustained-remission and progressing patients. Baseline values of clonality outstripped age-matched healthy donors and followed circulating CD8+ T-cell counts.

To note about this clone: Antigen unknown.

Sequencing was designed to attain a depth spanning 1 in 200,000 to 1 in 1 million T cells. The repertoire was sequenced with immunoSEQ multiplex PCR; TCRdb's copy has only in-frame clones and lacks some. The sample consists of around 160,000 clones, about 88% of them appearing once. CDR3 length equals 15 residues. After removal of 4 bases from V and 3 bases from J, the junction contained 3 bases not matched to a gene. The V gene's germline CDR1 is SNHLY and CDR2 FYNNEI. The clonotype originates from a human donor with chronic lymphocytic leukemia. This chain joins TRBV2 and TRBJ1-4; 9 bases line up with TRBD1. The sequencing here drew on PBMCs, taken at disease progression, from a patient treated with ibrutinib. The CDR3 coding sequence is TGTGCCAGCAGTGGACAGGGGGTAGCTAATGAAAAACTGTTTTTT. Translated, it gives CASSGQGVANEKLFF.